The next 13 T cell receptor beta chains were all read from a single sample in a study of T cell clusters in autoimmune cytopenias. TRB amplification used approximately 250 ng of peripheral blood genomic DNA. TRB rearrangements were amplified by touch-down multiplex PCR with mixed TRB-A/B primers. Reanalyzing the multiplex PCR reads, TCRdb keeps one entry per CDR3 protein, without DNA. The table for this sample gives 9,500 to 11,000 distinct CDR3 sequences. These same records also appear under a second study, on T cell repertoires in aging, cancer and after chemotherapy.

The specimen was peripheral blood. The receptors shown here come from a human donor in good health.

This clonotype is medium-sized by frequency. The chain carries TRBV6-1 and TRBJ2-3; without DNA, the TCRdb call of TRBD1 cannot be checked. The CDR3 runs to 15 residues. Germline V CDR1 and CDR2: MNHNS, SASEGT. The CDR3: CASSQRGVGTDTQYF.

The chain couples TRBV6-2 or TRBV6-3 to TRBJ2-1; the D call of TRBD2 rests on TCRdb alone, since no DNA is present to check it. Germline V CDR1 and CDR2: MNHEY, SVGEGT. The length of the CDR3 is 15 residues. The CDR3 here is CASSLTSGGYNEQFF.

CDR3 sequence: CASSLILRALGRISYEQYF. This sequence joins TRBV12-3 or TRBV12-4 and TRBJ2-7; TCRdb's D call, TRBD2, is unchecked because there is no DNA. The CDR3 is made up of 19 amino acids.

The chain couples TRBV6-1 to TRBJ2-7; TCRdb's D call, TRBD1, is unchecked because there is no DNA. CDR3 size: 15 residues. CDR1 is MNHNS, CDR2 SASEGT, per germline. This chain's CDR3 is CASSEAKDRVYEQYF.

The chain joins TRBV5-1 to TRBJ2-2; the TCRdb D gene call, TRBD1, has no DNA to confirm it. The CDR3 has 17 residues. Germline V CDR1 and CDR2: SGHRS, YFSETQ. The CDR3 sequence is CASSPQPGQGSTGELFF.

The chain links TRBV18 to TRBJ1-2; the TRBD1 assignment by TCRdb is unverifiable without DNA. The germline V gene has CDR1 KGHSH and CDR2 LQKENI. The CDR3 is made up of 15 amino acids. The CDR3 is CASSPPAGSSYGYTF. Combining the CDR3 with reference TRBV18 and TRBJ1-2 gives the whole variable domain NAGVMQNPRHLVRRRGQEARLRCSPMKGHSHVYWYRQLPEEGLKFMVYLQKENIIDESGMPKERFSAEFPKEGPSILRIQQVVRGDSAAYFCASSPPAGSSYGYTFGSGTRLTVV.

The V call is TRBV6-1, the J call TRBJ2-7; the D call from TCRdb, TRBD1, cannot be confirmed without DNA. Per germline, CDR1 MNHNS and CDR2 SASEGT. The CDR3 contains 15 residues. CDR3 amino acids: CASSEAGGQGYEQYF.

Its frequency marks this clonotype as medium-sized. V usage is TRBV11-1 and J usage is TRBJ2-6; TCRdb calls TRBD1, which cannot be checked without DNA. The CDR3 runs to 15 residues. Germline lookup yields CDR1 SGHAT and CDR2 FQDESV (reference sequence). This CDR3 reads CASSFNRAGANVLTF. The complete variable domain, with remaining parts taken from reference TRBV11-1 and TRBJ2-6, reads EAEVAQSPRYKITEKSQAVAFWCDPISGHATLYWYRQILGQGPELLVQFQDESVVDDSQLPKDRFSAERLKGVDSTLKIQPAELGDSAMYLCASSFNRAGANVLTFGAGSRLTVL.

The V gene is TRBV18, the J gene TRBJ1-1. Germline CDR1 is KGHSH and CDR2 is LQKENI. The CDR3 is made up of 16 amino acids. The CDR3 here is CASSPGVLAGITEAFF.

The chain links TRBV7-6 to TRBJ2-5; the TCRdb call, TRBD2, lacks DNA for checking. Germline assignment: CDR1 SGHVS and CDR2 FNYEAQ. CDR3 length: 12 residues. CDR3 in amino acids: CASTDWKETQYF.

The J gene is TRBJ2-3, the V gene TRBV12-3 or TRBV12-4. CDR3 length: 14 residues. The CDR3 loop reads CASGRGGRTDTQYF.

The chain is built from TRBV6-1 and TRBJ2-6; TCRdb calls TRBD2, which cannot be checked without DNA. Germline-derived CDR1 and CDR2 are MNHNS and SASEGT. This CDR3 spans 16 amino acids. The CDR3 reads CASSDEEGSGANVLTF.

This sequence joins TRBV12-3 or TRBV12-4 and TRBJ1-5; TCRdb picks TRBD1, but there is no DNA to check that call. The CDR3 consists of 16 residues. The CDR3 reads CASSPTDRAPVQPQHF.